Each of the 17 T cell receptor beta chains below was sequenced from the same sample in a study of blood T cells in healthy people across ages. With a J-beta primer mix and a sample-barcoded 5' primer, a second PCR ran roughly 7 to 11 cycles. Using its own MiXCR run on the 5' RACE reads, TCRdb lists one record per CDR3 protein. Of 800,000 or so distinct CDR3 sequences listed, roughly 25% were seen once; the top ten hold around 3.6%. The data were also submitted as part of a second study, on T cells of mothers and their children.

The sequencing sample was made of blood. The receptors originated from a boy between 10 and 17 years old in good health.

CDR3 protein: CASSPIPFGTSTDTQYF. The CDR3 nucleotides are TGTGCCAGCAGTCCCATCCCGTTCGGGACCAGCACAGATACGCAGTATTTT. The chain joins TRBV28 to TRBJ2-3, with D perhaps given as TRBD1 or TRBD2 (5 bases each). CDR3 length equals 17 residues. The germline V and J ends were trimmed by 5 bases and 0 bases, with 18 bases remaining between them. The germline V gene has CDR1 MDHEN and CDR2 SYDVKM.

This clonotype occurred a few times. V gene TRBV7-9 combines with J gene TRBJ1-6; D is ambiguous. This CDR3 comprises 12 residues. Germline CDR1 and CDR2: SEHNR and FQNEAQ (reference sequence). The V end lost 4 bases, the J end lost 14 bases, and 12 bases lay between the germline ends. The CDR3 loop reads CASSSDPGALHF. Written as DNA, the CDR3 is TGTGCCAGCAGCTCTGACCCCGGGGCCCTCCACTTT. The whole variable domain, filled in from reference TRBV7-9 and TRBJ1-6, reads DTGVSQNPRHKITKRGQNVTFRCDPISEHNRLYWYRQTLGQGPEFLTYFQNEAQLEKSRLLSDRFSAERPKGSFSTLEIQRTEQGDSAMYLCASSSDPGALHFGNGTRLTVT.

This clonotype has only a few counts. The CDR3 reads CASSRRPMAANEKLFF. The DNA for the CDR3 is TGTGCCAGCAGCCGAAGACCAATGGCGGCTAATGAAAAACTGTTTTTT. The chain uses TRBV14 and TRBJ1-4; the D is unclear. The CDR3 covers 16 residues. The germline V gene encodes CDR1 SGHDN and CDR2 FVKESK. V was cut by 4 bases and J by 3 bases, with 15 bases left in between.

Details on this clonotype: This may stem from a read error, because a much larger clone lies one nucleotide away. No conserved phenylalanine or tryptophan ends this CDR3, so it is likely a read error. The gene calls are TRBV2 and TRBJ2-5; the D gene is possibly TRBD2 (6 bases). The V end lost 7 bases, the J end lost 5 bases, and 8 bases lay between the germline ends. This CDR3 region has 11 residues. The germline CDR1 and CDR2 sequences are SNHLY and FYNNEI. Written as DNA, the CDR3 is TGTGCCAGCACCCTAGCGGAGACCCAGTACTCC. Protein: CASTLAETQYS.

The chain recombines TRBV14 with TRBJ1-3, with D tentatively TRBD1 (6 bases). Germline CDR1 reads SGHDN; CDR2 reads FVKESK. V was clipped by 4 bases and J by 4 bases, with 14 bases between them. This CDR3 spans 15 amino acids. The CDR3 sequence: CASSPLQGAGNTIYF. The CDR3 nucleotides are TGTGCCAGCAGCCCTTTACAGGGAGCGGGAAACACCATATATTTT.

This chain connects TRBV12-3 or TRBV12-4 to TRBJ2-7; 8 bases line up with TRBD2. V lost 1 base to trimming and J lost 4 bases; unmatched junction nucleotides: 6. The length of the CDR3 is 15 residues. The DNA for the CDR3 is TGTGCCAGCAGTTTAGTCGGGGGGGTCCTATACGAGCAGTACTTC. Its protein product is CASSLVGGVLYEQYF.

V and J are TRBV21-1 and TRBJ1-3; the D segment call TRBD1 is taken from the table without a DNA check. TRBV21-1 is assigned pseudogene status. There are 16 residues in the CDR3. CDR3 sequence: CASSKEYRVAGNTIYF. The CDR3 nucleotides are TGTGCCAGCAGCAAAGAGTACAGGGTTGCTGGAAACACCATATATTTT.

This clonotype has more than one count but fewer than ten. This sequence joins TRBV6-1 and TRBJ2-2; tentatively, D is TRBD1 or TRBD2 (5 bases each). The CDR3 length is 16 residues. Looked up from germline, CDR1 is MNHNS and CDR2 is SASEGT. Trimming pared 3 bases from V and 4 bases from J, leaving 15 bases between. As DNA, the CDR3 is TGTGCCAGCAGTGATGGTTGGGACGCTCTCACCGGGGAGCTGTTTTTT. Translating it yields CASSDGWDALTGELFF.

This clonotype was found a few times. The J gene is TRBJ1-2, the V gene TRBV18; tentatively, D is TRBD1 (5 bases). Per germline, CDR1 KGHSH and CDR2 LQKENI. Trimming took off 2 bases at V and 2 bases at J, with 9 bases between the two ends. The CDR3 runs 14 residues. The CDR3 protein is CASSPIRDNYGYTF. CDR3 sequence (DNA): TGTGCCAGCTCACCAATCCGGGACAACTATGGCTACACCTTC.

The V and J genes are TRBV5-6 and TRBJ1-1; possible D gene TRBD1, 6 bases. CDR3 size: 17 residues. V was clipped by 3 bases and J by 0 bases, with 18 bases between them. Germline assignment: CDR1 SGHDT and CDR2 YYEEEE. CDR3 residues: CASSWGADGGMNTEAFF. CDR3 coding DNA: TGTGCCAGCAGCTGGGGGGCGGACGGGGGGATGAACACTGAAGCTTTCTTT.

The chain combines TRBV6-2 or TRBV6-3 with TRBJ1-1; D is ambiguous. Germline CDR1 reads MNHEY; CDR2 reads SVGEGT. V was trimmed by 9 bases and J by 0 bases, leaving 14 bases between them. This CDR3 is 14 amino acids long. This chain's CDR3 is CASHPRALNTEAFF. In DNA form, the CDR3 reads TGTGCCAGTCACCCTAGGGCCCTGAACACTGAAGCTTTCTTT.

In this sample, this clonotype turned up once. The chain combines TRBV29-1 with TRBJ2-5, with 10 bases matching TRBD1. CDR3 length: 13 residues. V trimming: 3 bases; J trimming: 9 bases; junction bases outside the gene matches: 7. Germline V CDR1 and CDR2: SQVTM, ANQGSEA. CDR3 region: CSVETGGPVAQYF. The CDR3 nucleotides read TGCAGCGTTGAGACAGGGGGCCCCGTGGCCCAGTACTTC.

This rearrangement joins TRBV25-1 to TRBJ2-7; D possibly corresponds to TRBD2 (5 bases). CDR1 is MGHDK and CDR2 is SYGVNS in the germline V gene. The germline V and J ends were trimmed by 8 bases and 7 bases, with 24 bases remaining between them. This CDR3 is built from 15 residues. In DNA form, the CDR3 reads TGTGCCAGCCAGCATGACGGGGAAGGATCGAGGGAGCAGTACTTC. Residues: CASQHDGEGSREQYF.

The rearrangement joins TRBV7-9 to TRBJ1-1; D not resolved. With 7 bases removed from V and 2 bases from J, the gap between germline ends came to 14 bases. Germline CDR1 reads SEHNR; CDR2 reads FQNEAQ (reference sequence). The CDR3 covers 14 residues. The CDR3 coding sequence is TGTGCCAGCACAATAGAGGGCATAAACACTGAAGCTTTCTTT. Its protein product is CASTIEGINTEAFF.

V is TRBV20-1 and J is TRBJ2-7; the D call may be TRBD1 or TRBD2 (5 bases each). The V and J ends lost 3 bases and 0 bases respectively, with 12 bases between them. Germline V gene lookup returns CDR1 DFQATT and CDR2 SNEGSKA (reference sequence). The CDR3 totals 14 residues. This CDR3 reads CSARGVDNSYEQYF. The CDR3, as DNA: TGCAGTGCTAGGGGGGTGGACAACTCCTACGAGCAGTACTTC.

The sample holds a few counts of this clonotype. The J gene is TRBJ2-6, the V gene TRBV5-1; D remains ambiguous. From germline, CDR1 is SGHRS and CDR2 YFSETQ. V gave up 1 base and J gave up 4 bases, with 9 bases separating them. CDR3 length equals 15 residues. The CDR3 DNA follows: TGCGCCAGCAGCTTGAGGCTAGTGGGGGCCAACGTCCTGACTTTC. Translation: CASSLRLVGANVLTF.

The chain couples TRBV28 to TRBJ1-4; possible D gene TRBD1, 5 bases. The V end was cut by 2 bases, the J end by 0 bases, with 13 bases between. Germline CDR1 and CDR2: MDHEN and SYDVKM. CDR3 length equals 17 residues. CDR3 nucleotides: TGTGCCAGCAGTTTACGGGGCCAAAGGGCAACTAATGAAAAACTGTTTTTT. It translates to CASSLRGQRATNEKLFF.